The clone carrying this T cell receptor beta chain has just a few counts. This sample was included in a study of T-cell memory formation after mild COVID-19. Study background: Largely, the TCR clusters proved donor specific.

CDR1 SNHLY and CDR2 FYNNEI come from the germline V gene. With 4 bases clipped from V and 4 bases from J, the junction kept 8 bases outside the gene matches. CDR3 length: 15 amino acids. TCRdb used MiXCR to reprocess the 5' RACE reads, holding one entry per CDR3 protein. The table includes 100,000 to 150,000 distinct CDR3 sequences, approximately 16% detected once. This chain connects TRBV2 to TRBJ1-2; 8 bases agree with TRBD1. Sequenced: PBMCs or a T cell subset sorted from them (not recorded which). This receptor was taken from an adult woman who had mild COVID-19 (a few samples of this study predate the infection). Cell type and time point are not known. As DNA, the CDR3 is TGTGCCAGCAGTGTGGAGACAGGGGAAACCTATGGCTACACCTTC. Its translation is CASSVETGETYGYTF.